This T cell receptor beta chain was observed in a study of T cells after yellow fever vaccination. TCRdb re-derived calls from the 5' RACE reads in MiXCR, one entry per CDR3 protein. The sample contains 300,000 to 400,000 distinct CDR3 sequences, about 9.5% of which appear only once. Germline values: CDR1 LGHNA, CDR2 YNFKEQ. This CDR3 has 13 residues. Trimming took off 0 bases at V and 7 bases at J, with 7 bases between the two ends. This clonotype was seen only a few times. This sample comprised PBMCs, obtained on the day of the first yellow fever vaccination. This TCR came from a man aged 18 to 30 who received the YFV17D yellow fever vaccine. The chain joins TRBV4-2 to TRBJ1-5, with no clear D. The CDR3 loop reads CASSQDSWQPQHF. CDR3 nucleotides: TGTGCCAGCAGCCAAGATAGTTGGCAGCCCCAGCATTTT.